Shown below are 22 T cell receptor beta chains from a single sample sequenced in a study of blood T cell repertoires in COVID-19. Profiling relied on immunoSEQ multiplex PCR, and the TCRdb table lists in-frame clones only, not all of them. The profile shows hundreds of thousands of clones, approximately 90% of them singletons. The sequencing input was peripheral blood. All receptors come from a woman between 40 and 55 years old who had recovered from COVID-19.

The rearrangement links TRBV9 to TRBJ2-3; TRBD2 matches at 12 bases. The CDR3 extends over 15 amino acids. Germline V gene data show CDR1 as SGDLS and CDR2 as YYNGEE. Trimming at V came to 0 bases and at J to 6 bases, leaving 2 bases not matched to a gene. The CDR3 protein is CASSVGLAGVDTQYF. The DNA for the CDR3 is TGTGCCAGCAGCGTAGGACTAGCGGGAGTGGATACGCAGTATTTT.

The gene calls are TRBV6-4 and TRBJ1-2; D possibly corresponds to TRBD1 (5 bases). Germline V gene data show CDR1 as MRHNA and CDR2 as SNTAGT. V was trimmed by 3 bases and J by 7 bases, leaving 9 bases between them. This CDR3 comprises 12 residues. The CDR3 protein is CASSEGGGGYTF. CDR3 DNA sequence: TGTGCCAGCAGTGAGGGGGGTGGTGGCTACACCTTC.

A single count supports this clone. The chain uses TRBV6-5 and TRBJ2-7; TRBD1 aligns across 7 bases. Germline-derived CDR1 and CDR2 are MNHEY and SVGAGI. Trimming cost V 7 bases and J 7 bases; bases outside gene matches: 13. The CDR3 has 14 amino acids. CDR3 in amino acids: CASTNPRGQREQYF. DNA for the CDR3: TGTGCCAGCACCAACCCCAGGGGACAGCGAGAGCAGTACTTC.

The chain is built from TRBV19 and TRBJ2-1; possibly TRBD1 for D (6 bases). Germline CDR1 is LNHDA and CDR2 is SQIVND (reference sequence). Trimming pared 1 base from V and 10 bases from J, leaving 8 bases between. The CDR3 runs to 12 residues. The CDR3 DNA reads as TGTGCCAGTAGTATAGGAGGGACAGAGCAGTTCTTC. This sequence encodes CASSIGGTEQFF.

The chain has TRBV19 and TRBJ1-2; TRBD1 aligns across 8 bases. Germline assignment: CDR1 LNHDA and CDR2 SQIVND (reference sequence). Trimming cost V 10 bases and J 4 bases; bases outside gene matches: 8. The CDR3 totals 13 residues. CDR3 coding DNA: TGTGCCACCATAGGACAGGGCCTCTATGGCTACACCTTC. This encodes CATIGQGLYGYTF.

This chain connects TRBV6-2 or TRBV6-3 to TRBJ2-3, with TRBD2 matching over 8 bases. CDR3 length: 16 amino acids. Trimming cost V 2 bases and J 2 bases; bases outside gene matches: 6. Looked up from germline, CDR1 is MNHEY and CDR2 is SVGEGT. CDR3 sequence (DNA): TGTGCCAGCAGTTACGGGCAGCGGGGGACCACAGATACGCAGTATTTT. Translated: CASSYGQRGTTDTQYF.

The chain has TRBV29-1 and TRBJ1-2, with D possibly being TRBD1 (5 bases). This CDR3 region has 13 residues. Germline V lookup: CDR1 SQVTM, CDR2 ANQGSEA. V gave up 4 bases and J gave up 1 base, with 10 bases separating them. The CDR3 reads CSVGGGGNYGYTF. In DNA, the CDR3 is TGCAGCGTTGGCGGGGGAGGTAACTATGGCTACACCTTC. The entire variable domain, with the rest obtained from reference TRBV29-1 and TRBJ1-2, is as follows: SAVISQKPSRDICQRGTSLTIQCQVDSQVTMMFWYRQQPGQSLTLIATANQGSEATYESGFVIDKFPISRPNLTFSTLTVSNMSPEDSSIYLCSVGGGGNYGYTFGSGTRLTVV.

This rearrangement joins TRBV24-1 to TRBJ1-1; possibly TRBD1 for D (6 bases). Germline CDR1 and CDR2: KGHDR and SFDVKD. Trimming shortened V by 10 bases and J by 8 bases, and 13 bases separated the two germline ends. The CDR3 has 11 residues. The CDR3 coding sequence is TGTGCCACTATGGGAAGGGGGGAAGCTTTCTTT. Translated, it gives CATMGRGEAFF.

The chain has TRBV11-3 and TRBJ2-5; possibly TRBD2 for D (7 bases). This CDR3 is built from 15 residues. V shed 5 bases and J shed 1 base, with 14 bases lying between them. Germline V gives CDR1 SGHNT, CDR2 YENEEA. CDR3 in amino acids: CASSPRGAVQETQYF. CDR3 DNA sequence: TGTGCCAGCAGCCCCCGGGGGGCGGTCCAAGAGACCCAGTACTTC.

The chain combines TRBV28 with TRBJ2-3; 10 bases are shared with TRBD2. V gave up 3 bases and J gave up 3 bases; unmatched junction bases: 6. CDR1 MDHEN and CDR2 SYDVKM come from the germline V gene. The CDR3 is 16 amino acids. The CDR3 nucleotides are TGTGCCAGCAGTTTTGACCAGCGGGAGGGGACAGATACGCAGTATTTT. Encoded protein: CASSFDQREGTDTQYF. The whole variable domain, remainder taken from reference TRBV28 and TRBJ2-3, is DVKVTQSSRYLVKRTGEKVFLECVQDMDHENMFWYRQDPGLGLRLIYFSYDVKMKEKGDIPEGYSVSREKKERFSLILESASTNQTSMYLCASSFDQREGTDTQYFGPGTRLTVL.

Concerning this clone itself: The sample has other DNA sequences that encode this CDR3 too. The V and J genes are TRBV15 and TRBJ1-2; TRBD1 is a possible D gene (6 bases). Germline CDR1 LNHNV, CDR2 YYDKDF (reference sequence). V shed 1 base and J shed 4 bases, with 7 bases lying between them. CDR3 length: 13 amino acids. CDR3 loop: CATSRGGGYGYTF. As DNA, the CDR3 is TGTGCCACCAGCAGAGGAGGGGGCTATGGCTACACCTTC. Full variable domain (remainder filled in from reference TRBV15 and TRBJ1-2): DAMVIQNPRYQVTQFGKPVTLSCSQTLNHNVMYWYQQKSSQAPKLLFHYYDKDFNNEADTPDNFQSRRPNTSFCFLDIRSPGLGDTAMYLCATSRGGGYGYTFGSGTRLTVV.

The chain recombines TRBV3-1 (or the pseudogene TRBV3-2) with TRBJ2-7; 11 nucleotides agree with TRBD2. Germline CDR1 LGHDT, CDR2 YNNKEL (reference sequence). The trim removed 2 bases at V and 4 bases at J, leaving 4 bases unmatched. The length of the CDR3 is 15 residues. The CDR3 region has the DNA TGTGCCAGCAGCCAAACTAGCGGGAGAAGTTACGAGCAGTACTTC. Its translation: CASSQTSGRSYEQYF.

V usage is TRBV28 and J usage is TRBJ2-1, with D maybe TRBD2 (5 bases). CDR1 MDHEN and CDR2 SYDVKM come from the germline V gene. The CDR3 spans 14 residues. V lost 7 bases and J 6 bases, leaving 16 bases between the germline ends. CDR3 DNA sequence: TGTGCCAGCATCCCCCGGCCACGGGGCAATGAGCAGTTCTTC. It codes for CASIPRPRGNEQFF.

The chain couples TRBV24-1 to TRBJ1-1; TRBD1 agrees at 8 bases. Germline CDR1 reads KGHDR; CDR2 reads SFDVKD. CDR3 size: 12 residues. V dropped 6 bases and J dropped 4; count of bases not matched to a gene: 0. The CDR3 loop is CATSTGGTEAFF. DNA of the CDR3: TGTGCCACCAGTACAGGGGGCACTGAAGCTTTCTTT.

The chain combines TRBV3-1 (or the pseudogene TRBV3-2) with TRBJ1-1, with 12 nucleotides matching TRBD1. Germline V CDR1 and CDR2: LGHDT, YNNKEL (reference sequence). V lost 6 bases and J lost 6; bases outside the gene matches: 5. The CDR3 consists of 14 residues. The CDR3 DNA reads TGTGCCAGCAGGAGGGGACAGGGGGCGGCTGAAGCTTTCTTT. As protein: CASRRGQGAAEAFF.

The chain employs TRBV10-3 and TRBJ1-1; 10 bases match TRBD1. J lost 1 base, V lost 0 bases, and 2 bases had no gene match. Germline V CDR1 and CDR2: ENHRY, SYGVKD. The CDR3 spans 16 residues. CDR3 in DNA: TGTGCCATCAGTGAGTCAGGGGACAGGGGGAACACTGAAGCTTTCTTT. Amino acids: CAISESGDRGNTEAFF.

The chain employs TRBV3-1 (or the pseudogene TRBV3-2) and TRBJ2-2, with TRBD2 identical over 10 bases. The junction had 14 bases not matched to a gene; V was cut back by 3 bases and J by 4 bases. The CDR3 runs 19 residues. Germline CDR1 is LGHDT and CDR2 is YNNKEL (reference sequence). CDR3 region: CASSHPCLAGVGGTGELFF. The DNA for the CDR3 is TGTGCCAGCAGCCACCCATGTCTAGCGGGAGTGGGAGGCACCGGGGAGCTGTTTTTT.

This clone was picked up a small number of times. The CDR3 DNA is TGTGCCAGCAAGCCCCAGGCCAGCCATGGCTACACCTTC. Translating gives CASKPQASHGYTF. V usage is TRBV6-5 and J usage is TRBJ1-2, with D unclear. The CDR3 runs to 13 residues. V gave up 7 bases and J gave up 6 bases, with 15 bases separating them. The V gene's germline CDR1 is MNHEY and CDR2 SVGAGI.

This chain links TRBV9 with TRBJ2-1, with D possibly TRBD2 on 5 matching bases. Trimming stripped 6 bases from V and 8 bases from J, with 21 bases between. The CDR3 is 15 residues long. Germline-derived CDR1 and CDR2 are SGDLS and YYNGEE. The CDR3 region is CASNSGTAGLHEQFF. The DNA of the CDR3 is TGTGCCAGCAACTCGGGAACGGCGGGCCTCCATGAGCAGTTCTTC.

In nucleotides, the CDR3 is TGTGCCAGCAGCTTACCCGGGACTAGCGGGATAGGGGTGCTGCAGTTCTTC. Translation gives CASSLPGTSGIGVLQFF. The chain combines TRBV7-9 with TRBJ2-1, with 13 bases aligning to TRBD2. The V segment lost 2 bases and the J segment 12 bases; nucleotides outside the gene matches: 13. The CDR3 is 17 residues long. The germline gives CDR1 SEHNR, CDR2 FQNEAQ (reference sequence).

The gene calls are TRBV5-1 and TRBJ1-1; no reliable D call. Germline V gene lookup returns CDR1 SGHRS and CDR2 YFSETQ. V lost 7 bases, J lost 1 base, and 8 bases lay in between. The CDR3 covers 12 residues. Here the CDR3 DNA reads TGCGCCAGCGGGGAGCCGAACACTGAAGCTTTCTTT. Translating it yields CASGEPNTEAFF.

The V gene is TRBV19, the J gene TRBJ2-7, with D uncertain. From germline, CDR1 is LNHDA and CDR2 SQIVND (reference sequence). The ends were cut back, 1 base at V and 3 bases at J, with 7 bases in the middle. CDR3 length: 13 amino acids. The CDR3 protein is CASSIVPGYEQYF. The CDR3, as DNA: TGTGCCAGTAGTATAGTCCCCGGCTACGAGCAGTACTTC.